The 18 T cell receptor beta chains below come from one sample, sequenced in a study of cytomegalovirus exposure and HLA in healthy donors. Amplification used 60 Vbeta primers and 13 Jbeta primers. The assay was immunoSEQ multiplex PCR, and TCRdb's table has in-frame clones only and misses some. The table has more than 85,000 clones, about three quarters seen once; the top ten hold more than 12%. The source material was PBMCs. The receptors originated from a woman aged 45-60 years in good health and CMV-seropositive.

The rearrangement joins TRBV19 to TRBJ1-1, with D unresolved. Germline V gene sequence: CDR1 LNHDA, CDR2 SQIVND (reference sequence). The CDR3 has 16 amino acids. V lost 8 bases and J lost 3, with 22 bases in between. The CDR3: CASYPGGLIVYTEAFF. CDR3 DNA sequence: TGTGCCAGTTATCCTGGAGGCCTGATAGTATACACTGAAGCTTTCTTT.

The chain joins TRBV10-3 to TRBJ2-3; 11 nucleotides line up with TRBD2. The junction had 8 bases not matched to a gene; V was cut back by 3 bases and J by 6 bases. CDR1 is ENHRY, CDR2 SYGVKD, per germline. This CDR3 region has 16 residues. Here the CDR3 DNA reads TGTGCCATCAGTGAAGTAGCGGGAGGGTCGGGGGATACGCAGTATTTT. Translating gives CAISEVAGGSGDTQYF.

In this sample, this clone turned up once. The gene calls are TRBV7-2 and TRBJ2-3; D unresolved. The CDR3 totals 15 residues. V was trimmed by 8 bases and J by 2 bases, leaving 17 bases between them. Germline-derived CDR1 and CDR2 are SGHTA and FQGNSA. CDR3 region: CASSLGTGDTDTQYF. The CDR3, as DNA: TGTGCCAGCTCCCTAGGAACTGGTGACACAGATACGCAGTATTTT. Full variable domain (remainder filled in from reference TRBV7-2 and TRBJ2-3): GAGVSQSPSNKVTEKGKDVELRCDPISGHTALYWYRQSLGQGLEFLIYFQGNSAPDKSGLPSDRFSAERTGGSVSTLTIQRTQQEDSAVYLCASSLGTGDTDTQYFGPGTRLTVL.

This rearrangement joins TRBV29-1 to TRBJ2-1; 8 nucleotides align to TRBD2. V shed 4 bases, J shed 3 bases, and the junction held 8 bases outside the gene matches. The CDR3 has 15 residues. Per germline, CDR1 SQVTM and CDR2 ANQGSEA. The CDR3 DNA is TGCAGCGTTGTTGGGGGCGGGAGGCGCTACAATGAGCAGTTCTTC. As protein: CSVVGGGRRYNEQFF.

The CDR3 here is CASGLLAGAFREAFF. CDR3 in DNA: TGTGCTAGTGGCTTATTGGCAGGTGCGTTTCGTGAAGCTTTCTTT. This chain links TRBV12-5 with TRBJ1-1, with D unresolved. The V gene lost 6 bases and the J gene lost 7 bases, with 21 bases spanning the gap. From germline, CDR1 is LGHNT and CDR2 FRNRAP. This CDR3 region has 15 residues.

The chain employs TRBV7-3 and TRBJ1-2; TRBD1 might be the D (6 bases). V lost 5 bases and J 5 bases, leaving 15 bases between the germline ends. The CDR3 runs to 14 residues. The germline CDR1 and CDR2 sequences are SGHTA and FQGTGA. CDR3 in DNA: TGTGCCAGCAGCGGAATAGGGGGGGGATATGGCTACACCTTC. Its protein product is CASSGIGGGYGYTF.

V gene TRBV5-4 combines with J gene TRBJ1-4; no clear D gene. V lost 4 bases, J lost 8 bases, and 15 bases lay in between. The germline gives CDR1 SGHNT, CDR2 YYREEE (reference sequence). The CDR3 runs to 14 residues. DNA of the CDR3: TGTGCCAGCAGCGACGGGTCCAGAAACGAAAAACTGTTTTTT. Its protein product is CASSDGSRNEKLFF.

The J gene is TRBJ2-3, the V gene TRBV19; TRBD2 matches 8 bases. J lost 3 bases, V lost 7 bases, and 6 bases had no gene match. Per the germline V gene, CDR1 is LNHDA and CDR2 is SQIVND (reference sequence). This CDR3 has 14 amino acids. The CDR3 spells CASTLAGMTDTQYF. The CDR3, as DNA: TGTGCCAGTACCTTAGCGGGAATGACAGATACGCAGTATTTT.

The chain links TRBV28 to TRBJ2-6; D perhaps matches TRBD2 (6 bases). CDR1 MDHEN and CDR2 SYDVKM come from the germline V gene. The CDR3 spans 17 residues. V lost 8 bases and J 1 base, leaving 18 bases between the germline ends. CDR3 DNA sequence: TGTGCCAGCCTTAGGGCGGGGTCGGGGTCTGGGGCCAACGTCCTGACTTTC. Amino acids: CASLRAGSGSGANVLTF. Looking up the rest from reference TRBV28 and TRBJ2-6 gives the full variable domain: DVKVTQSSRYLVKRTGEKVFLECVQDMDHENMFWYRQDPGLGLRLIYFSYDVKMKEKGDIPEGYSVSREKKERFSLILESASTNQTSMYLCASLRAGSGSGANVLTFGAGSRLTVL.

V usage is TRBV6-1 and J usage is TRBJ1-2; 9 bases are a match to TRBD1. This CDR3 has 13 amino acids. Losses at the gene ends were 6 bases for V and 7 bases for J; bases not matched to a gene: 6. Looked up from germline, CDR1 is MNHNS and CDR2 is SASEGT. The CDR3 reads CASRATGGGGYTF. Written as DNA, the CDR3 is TGTGCCAGCAGGGCTACAGGGGGCGGTGGCTACACCTTC.

This clone appeared a single time. V is TRBV19 and J is TRBJ2-1; perhaps TRBD2 as D (5 bases). This CDR3 comprises 15 residues. Germline CDR1 reads LNHDA; CDR2 reads SQIVND (reference sequence). The V and J ends lost 2 bases and 2 bases respectively, with 10 bases between them. In DNA form, the CDR3 reads TGTGCCAGTAGTATATTACCCGGGGCCTACAATGAGCAGTTCTTC. This encodes CASSILPGAYNEQFF.

This clone was picked up a small number of times. The V gene is TRBV2, the J gene TRBJ1-6; D gene uncertain. The CDR3 extends over 16 amino acids. The V gene's germline CDR1 is SNHLY and CDR2 FYNNEI. Between the trimmed V and J ends, which lost 4 bases and 7 bases, there was a span of 17 bases. The CDR3 reads CASSVGGGRSNSPLHF. CDR3 sequence (DNA): TGTGCCAGCAGTGTTGGTGGCGGGCGGAGCAATTCACCCCTCCACTTT. Based on the CDR3 plus reference TRBV2 and TRBJ1-6, the full variable domain is EPEVTQTPSHQVTQMGQEVILRCVPISNHLYFYWYRQILGQKVEFLVSFYNNEISEKSEIFDDQFSVERPDGSNFTLKIRSTKLEDSAMYFCASSVGGGRSNSPLHFGNGTRLTVT.

The chain uses TRBV18 and TRBJ2-5; 8 bases map to TRBD1. Germline CDR1 is KGHSH and CDR2 is LQKENI. V lost 4 bases to trimming and J lost 4 bases; unmatched junction nucleotides: 11. This CDR3 has 16 amino acids. In nucleotides, the CDR3 is TGTGCCAGCTCACTCCCTCGGACAGGGATAGGAGAGACCCAGTACTTC. Protein: CASSLPRTGIGETQYF.

The table lists this clone with a count of one. V and J are TRBV6-1 and TRBJ2-7; 12 bases line up with TRBD2. The germline V gene encodes CDR1 MNHNS and CDR2 SASEGT. The CDR3 sequence is 17 residues long. Trimming removed 1 base from V and 5 bases from J; junction bases left unmatched: 9. For the CDR3, the DNA is TGTGCCAGCAGTGAAGGTAGACTAGCGGGAGTGTGCGACGAGCAGTACTTC. It yields the protein CASSEGRLAGVCDEQYF.

This rearrangement joins TRBV6-1 to TRBJ2-7, with TRBD1 matching over 7 bases. CDR1 MNHNS and CDR2 SASEGT come from the germline V gene. V lost 6 bases, J lost 0 bases, and 8 bases stayed unmatched. The length of the CDR3 is 15 residues. In DNA form, the CDR3 reads TGTGCCAGCAGAACCCGACAGGGCCTCTCCTACGAGCAGTACTTC. This gives the protein CASRTRQGLSYEQYF.

The rearrangement links TRBV19 to TRBJ2-5; TRBD2 is a possible D gene (6 bases). Trimming removed 5 bases at V and 1 base at J, with 11 bases between. The length of the CDR3 is 14 residues. Looked up from germline, CDR1 is LNHDA and CDR2 is SQIVND (reference sequence). CDR3 loop: CASSQPGLQETQYF. DNA for the CDR3: TGTGCCAGTAGTCAACCGGGACTCCAAGAGACCCAGTACTTC.

This chain uses TRBV6-4 with TRBJ2-3; possible D gene TRBD2, 6 bases. Per germline, CDR1 MRHNA and CDR2 SNTAGT. The V end was cut by 6 bases, the J end by 2 bases, with 15 bases between. The CDR3 totals 15 residues. The CDR3 protein is CASREGVGYTDTQYF. The CDR3 DNA reads TGTGCCAGCAGGGAGGGAGTCGGTTACACAGATACGCAGTATTTT.

This clone came up a few times. This sequence joins TRBV11-3 and TRBJ2-3, with TRBD2 as a possible D gene (5 bases). The V end lost 1 base, the J end lost 0 bases, and 11 bases lay between the germline ends. This CDR3 is 16 amino acids long. The germline CDR1 and CDR2 sequences are SGHNT and YENEEA. The CDR3 DNA is TGTGCCAGCAGCTTAGGAGGCGGGCCGAGCACAGATACGCAGTATTTT. Translated, it gives CASSLGGGPSTDTQYF.